This T cell receptor beta chain was observed in a study of T-cell reconstitution after alpha-beta-depleted transplantation in children (dated by TCRdb to the mid-2010s). Regarding the complete study: T-cell immune reconstitution after TCRalphabeta/CD19-depleted allogeneic hematopoietic cell transplantation in children was quantitatively tracked in the study by means of TCR repertoire profiling.

The germline V gene supplies CDR1 LGHNA and CDR2 YNFKEQ. V was cut back by 2 bases and J by 2 bases, leaving a gap of 12 bases between them. From its cysteine to its phenylalanine, the CDR3 spans 15 amino acids. Just the 45-base CDR3 DNA is kept, in frame starting at base 1. Turning to this clonotype: The antigen it recognizes is unknown. One base away there is no much larger clone; base qualities are not given.

Library creation used PCR. The sequencing machine was an Illumina HiSeq 2500. TCR libraries were prepared with molecular barcoding, using unique molecular identifiers to normalize TCRbeta repertoire quantification. TCRdb's own reprocessing of the public reads used fastp at Q25 and MiXCR and kept productive beta chains. Identical CDR3 proteins give one entry, which carries the most common genes and DNA. For this sample the table gives 350,000 to 450,000 distinct CDR3 sequences, of which about a fifth were detected only once. Jointly, the top ten make up approximately 3.8% of the sample. The V and J genes are TRBV4-2 and TRBJ2-5; a weak D assignment points to TRBD1 (5 bases agree). The TCR comes from a human donor who donated a stem cell graft to a child with acute myeloid leukemia. The starting material was PBMCs from the stem cell graft donor, obtained from the stem cell graft. The CDR3 sequence is CASSQMGPGQETQYF. In nucleotide form, the sequence is TGTGCCAGCAGCCAAATGGGGCCAGGACAAGAGACCCAGTACTTC.